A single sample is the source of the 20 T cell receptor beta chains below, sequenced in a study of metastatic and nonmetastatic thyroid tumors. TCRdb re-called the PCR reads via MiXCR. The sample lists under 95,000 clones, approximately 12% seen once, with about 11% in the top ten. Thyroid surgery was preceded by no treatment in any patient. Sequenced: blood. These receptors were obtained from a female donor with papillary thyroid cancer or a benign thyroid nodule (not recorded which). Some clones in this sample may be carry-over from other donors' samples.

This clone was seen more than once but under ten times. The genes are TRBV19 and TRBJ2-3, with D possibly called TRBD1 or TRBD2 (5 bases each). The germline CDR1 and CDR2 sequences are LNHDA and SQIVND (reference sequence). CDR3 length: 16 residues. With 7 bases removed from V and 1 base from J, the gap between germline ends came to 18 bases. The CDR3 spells CASTDELGVGTDTQYF. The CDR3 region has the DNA TGTGCCAGTACCGACGAGTTGGGGGTCGGCACAGATACGCAGTATTTT.

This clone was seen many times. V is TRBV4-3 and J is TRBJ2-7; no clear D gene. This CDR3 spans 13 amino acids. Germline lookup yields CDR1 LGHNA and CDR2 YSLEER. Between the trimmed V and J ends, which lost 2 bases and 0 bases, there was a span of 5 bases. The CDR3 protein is CASSQTVSYEQYF. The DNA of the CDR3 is TGCGCCAGCAGCCAAACAGTCTCCTACGAGCAGTACTTC.

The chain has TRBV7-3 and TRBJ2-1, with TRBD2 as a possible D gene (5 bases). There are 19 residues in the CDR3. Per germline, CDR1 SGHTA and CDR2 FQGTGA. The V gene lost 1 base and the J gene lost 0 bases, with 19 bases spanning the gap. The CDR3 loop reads CASSLKRLIGESSYNEQFF. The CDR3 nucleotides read TGTGCCAGCAGCTTAAAAAGGCTGATCGGGGAAAGCTCCTACAATGAGCAGTTCTTC.

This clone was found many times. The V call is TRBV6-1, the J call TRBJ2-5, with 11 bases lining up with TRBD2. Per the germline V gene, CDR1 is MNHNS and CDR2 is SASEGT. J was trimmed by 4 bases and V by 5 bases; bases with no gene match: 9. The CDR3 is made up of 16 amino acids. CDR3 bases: TGTGCCAGCAGTACCGTACTAGCGGGAGTCGGAGAGACCCAGTACTTC. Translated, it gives CASSTVLAGVGETQYF.

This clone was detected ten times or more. CDR3 nucleotides: TGTGCCAGCAGTTTACTGGGACAGGGTAGCAATCAGCCCCAGCATTTT. Translation gives CASSLLGQGSNQPQHF. The chain combines TRBV28 with TRBJ1-5, with TRBD1 identical over 9 bases. The germline gives CDR1 MDHEN, CDR2 SYDVKM. V trimming: 2 bases; J trimming: 0 bases; junction bases outside the gene matches: 2. This CDR3 has 16 amino acids.

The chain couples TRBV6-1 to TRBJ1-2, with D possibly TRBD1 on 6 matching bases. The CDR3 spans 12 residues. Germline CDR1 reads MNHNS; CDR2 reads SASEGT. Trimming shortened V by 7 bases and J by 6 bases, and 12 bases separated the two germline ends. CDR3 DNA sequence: TGTGCCAGCACGAGAAGGGGGGATGGCTACACCTTC. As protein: CASTRRGDGYTF.

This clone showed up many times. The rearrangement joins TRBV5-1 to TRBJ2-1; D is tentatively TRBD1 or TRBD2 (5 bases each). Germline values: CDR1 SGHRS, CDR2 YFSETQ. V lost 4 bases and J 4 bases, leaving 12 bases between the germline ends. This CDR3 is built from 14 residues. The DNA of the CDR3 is TGCGCCAGCAGCAAAGACAGCGGTTACAATGAGCAGTTCTTC. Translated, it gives CASSKDSGYNEQFF.

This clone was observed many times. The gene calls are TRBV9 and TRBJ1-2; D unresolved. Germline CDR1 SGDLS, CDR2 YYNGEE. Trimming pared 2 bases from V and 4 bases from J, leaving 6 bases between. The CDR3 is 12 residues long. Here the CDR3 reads CASSVGGYGYTF. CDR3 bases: TGTGCCAGCAGCGTCGGCGGCTATGGCTACACCTTC. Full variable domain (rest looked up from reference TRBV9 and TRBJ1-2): DSGVTQTPKHLITATGQRVTLRCSPRSGDLSVYWYQQSLDQGLQFLIQYYNGEERAKGNILERFSAQQFPDLHSELNLSSLELGDSALYFCASSVGGYGYTFGSGTRLTVV.

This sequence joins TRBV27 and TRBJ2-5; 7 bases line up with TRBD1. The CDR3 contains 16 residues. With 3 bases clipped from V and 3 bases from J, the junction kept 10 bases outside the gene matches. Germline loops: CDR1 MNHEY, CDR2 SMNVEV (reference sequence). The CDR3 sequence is CASSLLQGQYKETQYF. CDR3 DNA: TGTGCCAGCAGTTTGTTACAGGGGCAATATAAAGAGACCCAGTACTTC.

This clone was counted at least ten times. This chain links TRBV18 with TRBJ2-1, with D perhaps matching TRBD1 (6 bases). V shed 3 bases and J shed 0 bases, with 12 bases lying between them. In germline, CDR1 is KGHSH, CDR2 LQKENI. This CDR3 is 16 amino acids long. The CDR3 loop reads CASSPSTGGSYNEQFF. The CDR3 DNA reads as TGTGCCAGCTCACCGTCGACAGGCGGCTCCTACAATGAGCAGTTCTTC.

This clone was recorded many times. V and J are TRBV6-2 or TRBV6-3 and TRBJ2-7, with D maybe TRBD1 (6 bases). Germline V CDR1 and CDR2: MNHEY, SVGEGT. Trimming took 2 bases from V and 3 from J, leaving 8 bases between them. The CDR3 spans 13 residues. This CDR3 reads CASSYGDNYEQYF. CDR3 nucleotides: TGTGCCAGCAGTTACGGGGACAACTACGAGCAGTACTTC.

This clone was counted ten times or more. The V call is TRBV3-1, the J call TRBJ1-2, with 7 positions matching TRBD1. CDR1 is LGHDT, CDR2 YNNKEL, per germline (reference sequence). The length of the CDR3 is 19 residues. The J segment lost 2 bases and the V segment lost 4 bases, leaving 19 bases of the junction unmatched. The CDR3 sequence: CASSPSGGQGVLRNYGYTF. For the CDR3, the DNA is TGTGCCAGCAGCCCCTCAGGGGGGCAGGGGGTCCTCCGCAACTATGGCTACACCTTC.

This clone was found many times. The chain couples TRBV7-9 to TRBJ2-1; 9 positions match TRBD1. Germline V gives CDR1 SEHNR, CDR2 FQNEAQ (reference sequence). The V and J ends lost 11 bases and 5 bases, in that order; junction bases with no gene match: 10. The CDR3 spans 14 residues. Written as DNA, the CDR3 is TGTGCCGGGACCGGGACAGGGCATGACAATGAGCAGTTCTTC. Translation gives CAGTGTGHDNEQFF.

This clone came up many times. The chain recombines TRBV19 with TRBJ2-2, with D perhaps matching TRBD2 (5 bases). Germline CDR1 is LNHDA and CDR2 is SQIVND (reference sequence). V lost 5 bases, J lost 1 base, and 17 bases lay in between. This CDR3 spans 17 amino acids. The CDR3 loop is CASSPHPGLVNTGELFF. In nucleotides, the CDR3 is TGTGCCAGTAGTCCCCACCCCGGACTGGTGAACACCGGGGAGCTGTTTTTT.

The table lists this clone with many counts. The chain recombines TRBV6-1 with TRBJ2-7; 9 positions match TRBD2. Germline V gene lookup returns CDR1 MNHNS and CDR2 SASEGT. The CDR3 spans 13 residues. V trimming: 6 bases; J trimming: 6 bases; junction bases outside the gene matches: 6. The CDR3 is CASRFGLASEQYF. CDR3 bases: TGTGCCAGCAGATTCGGACTAGCGAGCGAGCAGTACTTC.

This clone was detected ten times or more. As DNA, the CDR3 is TGTGCCAGCAGCTGGGGGCTCAGTAGCACAGATACGCAGTATTTT. Amino acid sequence: CASSWGLSSTDTQYF. This chain uses TRBV12-3 or TRBV12-4 with TRBJ2-3; D possibly corresponds to TRBD1 (6 bases). Trimming took 6 bases from V and 0 from J, leaving 13 bases between them. The CDR3 has 15 residues.

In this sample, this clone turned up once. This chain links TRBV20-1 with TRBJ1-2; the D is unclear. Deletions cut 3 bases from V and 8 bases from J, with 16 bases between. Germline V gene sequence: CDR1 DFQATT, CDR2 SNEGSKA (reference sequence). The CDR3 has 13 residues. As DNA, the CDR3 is TGCAGTGCTAGGTTGGTACCGTCAATCGGCTACACCTTC. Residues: CSARLVPSIGYTF.

CDR3 nucleotides: TGTGCCAGCAGCTATGCCCCAATTAGGGGGGGAGGTGAGCAGTTCTTC. Its protein product is CASSYAPIRGGGEQFF. V and J are TRBV9 and TRBJ2-1; D is possibly TRBD2 (7 bases). Trimming pared 4 bases from V and 9 bases from J, leaving 23 bases between. Per the germline V gene, CDR1 is SGDLS and CDR2 is YYNGEE. The CDR3 extends over 16 amino acids.

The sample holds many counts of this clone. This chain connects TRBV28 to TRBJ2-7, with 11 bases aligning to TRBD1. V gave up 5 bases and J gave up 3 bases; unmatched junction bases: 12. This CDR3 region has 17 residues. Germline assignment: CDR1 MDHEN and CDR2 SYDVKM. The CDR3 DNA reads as TGTGCCAGCAGTCAACCCATCTCCGGGACAGGGGGCTACGAGCAGTACTTC. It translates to CASSQPISGTGGYEQYF.

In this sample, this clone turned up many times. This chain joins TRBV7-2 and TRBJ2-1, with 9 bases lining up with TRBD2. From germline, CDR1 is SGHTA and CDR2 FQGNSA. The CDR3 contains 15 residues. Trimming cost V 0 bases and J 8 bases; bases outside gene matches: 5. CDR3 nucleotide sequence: TGTGCCAGCAGCTTAGCGCGGGGGGGTATCGATGAGCAGTTCTTC. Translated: CASSLARGGIDEQFF.